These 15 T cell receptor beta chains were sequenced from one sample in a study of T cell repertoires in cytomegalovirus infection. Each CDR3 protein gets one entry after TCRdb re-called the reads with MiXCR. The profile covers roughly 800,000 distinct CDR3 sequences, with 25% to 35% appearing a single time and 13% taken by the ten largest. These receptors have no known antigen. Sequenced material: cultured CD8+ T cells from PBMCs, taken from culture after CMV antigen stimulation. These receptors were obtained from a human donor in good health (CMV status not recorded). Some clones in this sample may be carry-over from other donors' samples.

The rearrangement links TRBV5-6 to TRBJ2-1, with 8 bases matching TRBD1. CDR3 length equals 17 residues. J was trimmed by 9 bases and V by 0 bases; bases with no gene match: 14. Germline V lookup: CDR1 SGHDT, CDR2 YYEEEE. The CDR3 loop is CASSLGDGTGSLGEQFF. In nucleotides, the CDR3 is TGTGCCAGCAGCTTGGGGGACGGGACAGGTAGTCTAGGTGAGCAGTTCTTC.

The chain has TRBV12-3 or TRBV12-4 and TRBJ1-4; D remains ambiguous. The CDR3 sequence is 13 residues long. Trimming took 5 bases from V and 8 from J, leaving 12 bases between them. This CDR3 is CASSLNSGEKLFF. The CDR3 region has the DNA TGTGCCAGCAGTCTGAACTCGGGGGAAAAACTGTTTTTT.

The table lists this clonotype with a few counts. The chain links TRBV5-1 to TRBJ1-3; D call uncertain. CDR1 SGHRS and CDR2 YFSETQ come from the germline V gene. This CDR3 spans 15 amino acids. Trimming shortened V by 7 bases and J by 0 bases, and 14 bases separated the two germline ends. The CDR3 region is CASRSAADSGNTIYF. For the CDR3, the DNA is TGCGCCAGCCGTTCCGCGGCGGACTCTGGAAACACCATATATTTT.

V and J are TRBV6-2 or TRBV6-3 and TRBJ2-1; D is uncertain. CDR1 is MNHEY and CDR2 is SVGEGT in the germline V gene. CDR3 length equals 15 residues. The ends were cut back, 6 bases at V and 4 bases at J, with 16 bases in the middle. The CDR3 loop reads CASSTTEYFYNEQFF. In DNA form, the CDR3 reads TGTGCCAGCAGCACCACTGAGTACTTTTACAATGAGCAGTTCTTC.

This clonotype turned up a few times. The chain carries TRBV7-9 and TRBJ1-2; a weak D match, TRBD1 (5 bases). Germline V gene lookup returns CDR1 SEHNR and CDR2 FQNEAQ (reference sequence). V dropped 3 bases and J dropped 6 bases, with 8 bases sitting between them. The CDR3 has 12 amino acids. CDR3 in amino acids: CASSFTGNGYTF. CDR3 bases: TGTGCCAGCAGCTTTACAGGCAATGGCTACACCTTC.

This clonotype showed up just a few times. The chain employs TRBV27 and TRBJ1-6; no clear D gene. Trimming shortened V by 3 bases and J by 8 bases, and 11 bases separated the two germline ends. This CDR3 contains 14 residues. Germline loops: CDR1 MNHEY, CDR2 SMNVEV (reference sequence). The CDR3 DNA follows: TGTGCCAGCAGTTTCGGCGGGGTAGATTCACCCCTCCACTTT. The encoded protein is CASSFGGVDSPLHF.

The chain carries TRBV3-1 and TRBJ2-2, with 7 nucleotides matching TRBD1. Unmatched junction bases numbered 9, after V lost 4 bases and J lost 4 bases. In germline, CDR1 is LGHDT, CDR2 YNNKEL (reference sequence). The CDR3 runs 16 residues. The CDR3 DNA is TGTGCCAGCAGCCCCCAGGGGACAGAATTCACCGGGGAGCTGTTTTTT. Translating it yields CASSPQGTEFTGELFF.

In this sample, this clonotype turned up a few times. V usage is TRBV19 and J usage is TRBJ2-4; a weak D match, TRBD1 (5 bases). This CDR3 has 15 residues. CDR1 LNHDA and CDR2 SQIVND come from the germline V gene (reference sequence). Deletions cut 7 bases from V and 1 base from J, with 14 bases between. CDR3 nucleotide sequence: TGTGCCAGTACCCCCTCTCACAGGGCCAAAAACATTCAGTACTTC. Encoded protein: CASTPSHRAKNIQYF.

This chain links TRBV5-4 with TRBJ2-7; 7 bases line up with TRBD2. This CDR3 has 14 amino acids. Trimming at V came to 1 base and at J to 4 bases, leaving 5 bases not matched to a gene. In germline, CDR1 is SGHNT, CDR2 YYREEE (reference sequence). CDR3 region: CASSLWGGGYEQYV. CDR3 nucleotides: TGTGCCAGCAGCTTGTGGGGGGGGGGTTACGAGCAGTACGTC.

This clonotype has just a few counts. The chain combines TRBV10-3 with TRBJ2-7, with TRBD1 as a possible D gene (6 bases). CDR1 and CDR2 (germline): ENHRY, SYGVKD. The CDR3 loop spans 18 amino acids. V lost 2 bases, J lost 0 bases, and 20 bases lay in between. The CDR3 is CAISEGPFGTPSSYEQYV. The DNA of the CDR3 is TGTGCCATCAGTGAGGGGCCTTTTGGGACACCCAGCTCCTACGAGCAGTACGTC.

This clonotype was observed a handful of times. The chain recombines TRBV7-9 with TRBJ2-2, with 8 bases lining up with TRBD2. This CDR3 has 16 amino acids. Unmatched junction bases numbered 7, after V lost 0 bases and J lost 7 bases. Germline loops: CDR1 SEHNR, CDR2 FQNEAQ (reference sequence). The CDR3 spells CASSLAGSGGFGELFF. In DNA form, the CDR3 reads TGTGCCAGCAGCTTAGCAGGCAGCGGGGGATTCGGGGAGCTGTTTTTT.

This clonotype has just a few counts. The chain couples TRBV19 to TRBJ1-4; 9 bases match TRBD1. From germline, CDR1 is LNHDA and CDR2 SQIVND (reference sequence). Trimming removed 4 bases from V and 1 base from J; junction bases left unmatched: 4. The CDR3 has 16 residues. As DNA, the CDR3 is TGTGCCAGTAGTAGAAGACAGGGGGTAACTAATGAAAAACTGTTTTTT. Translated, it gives CASSRRQGVTNEKLFF.

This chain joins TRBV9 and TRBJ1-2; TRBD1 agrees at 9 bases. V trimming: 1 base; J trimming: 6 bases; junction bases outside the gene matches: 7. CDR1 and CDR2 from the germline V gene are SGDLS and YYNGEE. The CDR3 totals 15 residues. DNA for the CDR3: TGTGCCAGCAGCGTACCGACAGGGGGAAAGGATGGCTACACCTTC. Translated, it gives CASSVPTGGKDGYTF.

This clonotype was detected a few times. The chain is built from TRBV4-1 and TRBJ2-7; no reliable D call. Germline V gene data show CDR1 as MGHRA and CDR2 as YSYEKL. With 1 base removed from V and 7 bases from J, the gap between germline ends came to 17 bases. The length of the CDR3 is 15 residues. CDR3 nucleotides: TGCGCCAGCAGCCAAGTCCTACAGTCCCTGCGGGAGCAGTACTTC. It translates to CASSQVLQSLREQYF.

This CDR3 reads CASTSALAKNIQYF. In DNA, the CDR3 is TGTGCCAGTACCAGCGCCCTAGCCAAAAACATTCAGTACTTC. The chain recombines TRBV19 with TRBJ2-4, with D uncertain. V was trimmed by 7 bases and J by 0 bases, leaving 10 bases between them. The CDR3 length is 14 residues. Looked up from germline, CDR1 is LNHDA and CDR2 is SQIVND (reference sequence).